Shown below are 7 T cell receptor beta chains from a single sample sequenced in a study of tumor and adjacent non-tumor tissue in lung cancer. Three rounds of nested PCR, following a modified ARM-PCR protocol, produced the TCRbeta library. TCRdb itself ran the multiplex PCR reads through MiXCR, one entry per CDR3 protein. The profile covers around 82,000 distinct CDR3 sequences, with 80% to 90% appearing a single time and approximately 51% taken by the ten largest. RNA was extracted from bulk tissue without any cell sorting. The normal lung tissue was taken more than 3 cm from the tumor edge. Sequencing was carried out using distant non-tumor lung tissue. Receptor source: a man aged 60 to 69 with non-small cell lung cancer.

The rearrangement joins TRBV6-2 or TRBV6-3 to TRBJ1-5; 11 nucleotides line up with TRBD1. With V trimmed by 7 bases and J by 10 bases, 12 bases remained unmatched. The CDR3 covers 15 residues. The germline V gene encodes CDR1 MNHEY and CDR2 SVGEGT. The CDR3 loop is CASTIGQGARQPQHF. CDR3 bases: TGTGCCAGCACCATAGGACAGGGGGCGCGTCAACCCCAGCATTTT.

The rearrangement joins TRBV20-1 to TRBJ2-7, with D perhaps given as TRBD1 or TRBD2 (5 bases each). CDR3 length: 13 amino acids. Trimming took 1 base from V and 10 from J, leaving 17 bases between them. Germline V CDR1 and CDR2: DFQATT, SNEGSKA (reference sequence). CDR3 DNA sequence: TGCAGTGCTAGAGTAGAGGGGACCTGCGAACAGTACTTC. This codes for CSARVEGTCEQYF.

This clonotype has a single count. The junction departs from the called germline gene at one end, perhaps through a read error. This chain connects TRBV11-2 to TRBJ2-5; TRBD1 aligns across 7 bases. The germline V gene encodes CDR1 SGHAT and CDR2 FQNNGV. The CDR3 extends over 13 amino acids. The CDR3: CANSSTGEDTQHF. The CDR3 nucleotides read TGTGCCAACAGCTCTACAGGGGAAGACACCCAACACTTC.

Of note for this clonotype: A junction boundary mismatches the germline segment, possibly from a read error. This chain connects TRBV6-6 to TRBJ2-3; D ambiguous. The CDR3 loop spans 15 amino acids. The germline gives CDR1 MNHNY, CDR2 SVGAGI (reference sequence). CDR3 DNA sequence: TGTCCCAGCAGTTACCTGGAACAGAGCACAGATACGCAGTATTTT. Translated, it gives CPSSYLEQSTDTQYF.

Turning to this clonotype: The germline gene is not matched at one end of the junction; a read error may be the cause. The V gene is TRBV11-2, the J gene TRBJ1-6, with a weak D call TRBD1 (5 bases). The CDR3 is 15 residues long. Germline V gives CDR1 SGHAT, CDR2 FQNNGV. CDR3 sequence: CASRLDRRYSSPLHF. The DNA for the CDR3 is TGTGCCAGCAGATTAGACAGAAGATATAGTTCACCCCTTCACTTT. Filled out from reference TRBV11-2 and TRBJ1-6, the complete variable domain reads EAGVAQSPRYKIIEKRQSVAFWCNPISGHATLYWYQQILGQGPKLLIQFQNNGVVDDSQLPKDRFSAERLKGVDSTLKIQPAKLEDSAVYLCASRLDRRYSSPLHFGNGTRLTVT.

To note about this clonotype: A junction boundary mismatches the germline segment, possibly from a read error. This chain connects TRBV20-1 to TRBJ2-7; TRBD1 is a possible D gene (6 bases). CDR1 DFQATT and CDR2 SNEGSKA come from the germline V gene (reference sequence). The CDR3 has 15 residues. The CDR3 DNA is TGCAGTACTAGAGATTTCGACAGGTCCTCCTATGAGCGGTACTTC. It encodes CSTRDFDRSSYERYF.

For this clonotype: The CDR3 does not close with the conserved phenylalanine or tryptophan, likely indicating a read error. The rearrangement joins TRBV4-2 to TRBJ2-2; D possibly matches TRBD1 or TRBD2 (6 bases each). The germline CDR1 and CDR2 sequences are LGHNA and YNFKEQ. The CDR3 consists of 18 residues. V was pared by 0 bases and J by 8 bases, with 22 bases between. CDR3 DNA: TGTGCCAGCAGCCAAGAAACTTGGCCGGGGGCGAGGACAGGGGAGCTGTTTCTT. Translating it yields CASSQETWPGARTGELFL.